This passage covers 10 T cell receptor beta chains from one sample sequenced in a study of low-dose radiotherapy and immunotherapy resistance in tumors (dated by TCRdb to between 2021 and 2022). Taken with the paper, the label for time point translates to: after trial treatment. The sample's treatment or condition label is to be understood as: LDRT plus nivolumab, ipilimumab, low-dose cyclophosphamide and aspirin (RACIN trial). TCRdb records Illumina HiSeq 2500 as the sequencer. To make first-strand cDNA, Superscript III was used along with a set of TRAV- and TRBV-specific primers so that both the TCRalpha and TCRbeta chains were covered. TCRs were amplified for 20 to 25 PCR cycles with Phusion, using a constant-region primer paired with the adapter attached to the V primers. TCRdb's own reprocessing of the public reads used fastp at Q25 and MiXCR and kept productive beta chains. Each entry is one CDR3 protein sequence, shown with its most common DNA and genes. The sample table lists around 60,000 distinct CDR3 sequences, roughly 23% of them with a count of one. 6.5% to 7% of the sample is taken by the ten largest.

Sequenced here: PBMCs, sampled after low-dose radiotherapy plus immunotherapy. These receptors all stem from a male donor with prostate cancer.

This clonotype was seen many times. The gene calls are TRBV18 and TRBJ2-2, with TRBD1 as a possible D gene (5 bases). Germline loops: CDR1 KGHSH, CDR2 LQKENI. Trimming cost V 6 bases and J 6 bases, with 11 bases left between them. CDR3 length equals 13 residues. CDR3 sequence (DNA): TGTGCCAGCTCTCAACCAGGGCCCGGGGAGCTGTTTTTT. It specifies CASSQPGPGELFF.

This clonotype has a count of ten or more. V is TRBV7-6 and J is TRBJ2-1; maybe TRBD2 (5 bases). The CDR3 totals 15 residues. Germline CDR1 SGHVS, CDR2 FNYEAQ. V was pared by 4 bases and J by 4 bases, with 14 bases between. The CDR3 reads CASSSLSGAYNEQFF. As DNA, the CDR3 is TGTGCCAGCAGCTCCTTAAGCGGAGCTTACAATGAGCAGTTCTTC.

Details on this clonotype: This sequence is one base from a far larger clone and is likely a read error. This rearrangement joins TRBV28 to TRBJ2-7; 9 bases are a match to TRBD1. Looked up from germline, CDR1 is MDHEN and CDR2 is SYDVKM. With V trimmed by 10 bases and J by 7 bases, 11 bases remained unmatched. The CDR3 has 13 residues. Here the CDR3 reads CATDRGGGNEQYF. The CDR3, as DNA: TGTGCCACCGACAGGGGGGGGGGTAATGAGCAGTACTTC.

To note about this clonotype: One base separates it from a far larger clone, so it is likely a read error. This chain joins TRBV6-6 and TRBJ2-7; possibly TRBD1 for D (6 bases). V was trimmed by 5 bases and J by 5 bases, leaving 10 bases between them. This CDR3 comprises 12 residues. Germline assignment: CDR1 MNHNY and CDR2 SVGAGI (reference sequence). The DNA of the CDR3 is TGTGCCAGCAGTACAGGGACCAACGAGCAGTACTTC. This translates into CASSTGTNEQYF.

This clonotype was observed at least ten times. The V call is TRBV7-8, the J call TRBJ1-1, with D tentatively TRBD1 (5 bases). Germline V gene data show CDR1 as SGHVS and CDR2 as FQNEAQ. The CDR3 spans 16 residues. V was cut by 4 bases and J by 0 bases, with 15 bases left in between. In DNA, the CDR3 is TGTGCCAGCAGCTCCGGGCGGGCAGGGTTGAACACTGAAGCTTTCTTT. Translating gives CASSSGRAGLNTEAFF. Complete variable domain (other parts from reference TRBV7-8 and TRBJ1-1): GAGVSQSPRYKVAKRGQDVALRCDPISGHVSLFWYQQALGQGPEFLTYFQNEAQLDKSGLPSDRFFAERPEGSVSTLKIQRTQQEDSAVYLCASSSGRAGLNTEAFFGQGTRLTVV.

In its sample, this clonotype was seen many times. CDR3 DNA: TGCAGTGCAGACGGGGGGTACCTAGGCGACGAGCAGTACTTC. This gives the protein CSADGGYLGDEQYF. The V gene is TRBV20-1, the J gene TRBJ2-7; 7 nucleotides agree with TRBD2. Trimming took 6 bases from V and 5 from J; bases not matched to a gene: 13. Germline CDR1 reads DFQATT; CDR2 reads SNEGSKA (reference sequence). The CDR3 runs 14 residues.

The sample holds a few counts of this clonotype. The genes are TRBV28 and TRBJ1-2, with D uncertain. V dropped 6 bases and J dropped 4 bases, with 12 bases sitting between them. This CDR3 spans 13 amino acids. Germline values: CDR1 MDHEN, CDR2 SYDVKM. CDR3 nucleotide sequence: TGTGCCAGCAGGGCCTCTCCTACCTATGGCTACACCTTC. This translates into CASRASPTYGYTF.

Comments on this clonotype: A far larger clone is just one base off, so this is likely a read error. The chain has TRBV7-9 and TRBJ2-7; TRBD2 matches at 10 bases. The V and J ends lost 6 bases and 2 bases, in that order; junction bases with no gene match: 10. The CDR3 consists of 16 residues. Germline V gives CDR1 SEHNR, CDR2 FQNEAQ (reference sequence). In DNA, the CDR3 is TGTGCCAGCAGTTCGGGAGCGGGGGGGGGACCCTACGAGCAGTACTTC. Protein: CASSSGAGGGPYEQYF.

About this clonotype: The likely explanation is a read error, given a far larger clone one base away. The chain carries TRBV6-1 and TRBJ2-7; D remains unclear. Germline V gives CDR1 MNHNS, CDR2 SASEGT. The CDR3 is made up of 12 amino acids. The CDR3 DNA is TGTGCCACCACGACTTCTTCCGGCGAGCAGCACTTC. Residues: CATTTSSGEQHF.

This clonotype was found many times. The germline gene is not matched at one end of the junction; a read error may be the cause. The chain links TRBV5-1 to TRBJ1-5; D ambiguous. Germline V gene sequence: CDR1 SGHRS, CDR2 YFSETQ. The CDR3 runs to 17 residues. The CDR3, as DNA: TGTGCCAGCAGCTTGGCCCCGACCGTCTCGGGATATCAGCCCCAGCATTTT. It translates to CASSLAPTVSGYQPQHF.